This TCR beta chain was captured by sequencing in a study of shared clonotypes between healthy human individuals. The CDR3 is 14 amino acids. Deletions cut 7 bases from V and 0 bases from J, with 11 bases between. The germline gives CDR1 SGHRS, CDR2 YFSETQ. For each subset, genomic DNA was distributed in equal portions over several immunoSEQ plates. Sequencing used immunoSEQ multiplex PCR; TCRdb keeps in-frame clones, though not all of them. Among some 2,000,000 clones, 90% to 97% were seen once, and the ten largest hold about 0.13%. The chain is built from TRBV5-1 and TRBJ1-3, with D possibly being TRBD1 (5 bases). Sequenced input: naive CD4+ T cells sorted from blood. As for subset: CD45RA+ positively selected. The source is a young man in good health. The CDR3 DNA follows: TGCGCCAGCGGTACAGGAGACTCTGGAAACACCATATATTTT. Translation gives CASGTGDSGNTIYF.